This TCR beta chain was sequenced in a study of Ad26.COV2.S vaccination and SARS-CoV-2 variants. The wider study: Doses of Ad26.COV2.S were injected into muscle once or twice, 56 days apart.

Specified treatment: roughly 20 received Ad26.COV2.S at low or high dose, single or two shots; five or six received placebo; per-sample allocation not given. Vaccine and placebo recipients were sampled on day 63 after the first injection. Vaccine was an Ad26 vector expressing Wuhan-strain SARS-CoV-2 spike. Study-wide results and limits: Non-spike TCR breadth was similar in vaccine and placebo recipients.

The table came from immunoSEQ multiplex PCR; TCRdb's copy has only in-frame clones and leaves some out. The repertoire has 200,000 to 250,000 clones, roughly 90% of them found once; the top ten carry roughly 10%. This clone has just one count. What it binds is not known. This specimen consisted of peripheral blood, obtained in a trial of Ad26.COV2.S vaccine versus placebo. The source of this sequence is a person between 18 and 65 years old who received the Ad26.COV2.S COVID-19 vaccine or a placebo.

This chain's CDR3 is CASSLGAGKSSELEQYF. The CDR3 DNA reads as TGCGCCAGCAGCTTGGGGGCAGGCAAGTCTTCAGAGCTCGAGCAGTACTTC. The chain recombines TRBV5-1 with TRBJ2-7; the D is unclear. V lost 0 bases and J lost 6, with 22 bases in between. Germline CDR1 is SGHRS and CDR2 is YFSETQ. The CDR3 runs to 17 residues.